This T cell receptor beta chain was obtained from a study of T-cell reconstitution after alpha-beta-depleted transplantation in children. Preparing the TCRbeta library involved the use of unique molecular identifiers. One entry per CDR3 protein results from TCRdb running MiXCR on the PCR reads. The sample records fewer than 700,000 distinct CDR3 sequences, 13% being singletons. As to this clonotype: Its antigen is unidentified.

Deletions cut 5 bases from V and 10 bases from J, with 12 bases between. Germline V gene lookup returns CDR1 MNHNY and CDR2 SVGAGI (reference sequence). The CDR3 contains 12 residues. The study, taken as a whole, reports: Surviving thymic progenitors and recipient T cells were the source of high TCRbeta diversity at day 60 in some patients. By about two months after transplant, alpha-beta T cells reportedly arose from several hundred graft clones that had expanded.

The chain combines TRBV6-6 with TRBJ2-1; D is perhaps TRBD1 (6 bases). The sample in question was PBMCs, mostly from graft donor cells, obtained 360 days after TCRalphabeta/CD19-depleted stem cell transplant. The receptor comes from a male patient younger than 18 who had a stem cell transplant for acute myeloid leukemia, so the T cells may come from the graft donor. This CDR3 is CASSTERGEQFF. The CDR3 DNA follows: TGTGCCAGCAGTACCGAAAGGGGGGAGCAGTTCTTC.